This T cell receptor (beta chain) was retrieved from a study of molecular identifiers for immune sequencing clone quantification. Findings and limits, study-wide: Effector cells had over 98% of their molecules in clones above 20 RNA copies, while naive cells had under 1%.

In regard to this clonotype: Its antigen is not known.

Sequencing libraries of naive CD8 cells derived from around 20,000 to 990,000 sorted cells with 10%, 30% or 50% RNA. The bulk TCR libraries were made with methods described before and with listed TCR primers. TCRdb re-called the PCR reads through MiXCR, storing one row per CDR3 protein. The table has 460,000 or so distinct CDR3 sequences, less than 30% seen once. The receptor comes from a human donor in good health. Some libraries in this study had Jurkat cell RNA spiked in. The sample was naive CD8+ T cells from blood, with Jurkat cell RNA spiked in. Documented subset: FACS-sorted CD8+CD4-CCR7+CD45RA+ naive T cells.

CDR3 residues: CASSPREVGGRQFF. Written as DNA, the CDR3 is TGCGCCAGCAGCCCGAGGGAGGTGGGGGGCCGGCAGTTCTTC. The V gene is TRBV5-1, the J gene TRBJ2-1, with D tentatively TRBD1 or TRBD2 (6 bases each). Trimming removed 4 bases from V and 12 bases from J, with 20 bases in between. CDR1 and CDR2 (germline): SGHRS, YFSETQ. This CDR3 is built from 14 residues.